Listed here is a single TCR beta chain. This sample stems from a study of blood T cell repertoires in COVID-19. Turning to the study itself: Spain, Italy and the United States supplied samples that represented acute and convalescent COVID-19. T cells, B-cell-depleted T cells, or PBMCs supplied cDNA or gDNA.

In the study's own analysis: Amplification of reference gene primers was used by the study to estimate nucleated cell counts. Clones were read by immunoSEQ multiplex PCR, and TCRdb kept only the in-frame ones, dropping some. The V and J calls and clone size were taken over from that table, and D and trimming were inferred from the DNA. The sample includes 110,000 to 150,000 clones, around nine tenths of them seen just once. V shed 3 bases and J shed 5 bases, with 11 bases lying between them. Germline V CDR1 and CDR2: SGDLS, YYNGEE. The CDR3 has 13 residues. The V gene is TRBV9, the J gene TRBJ1-2; maybe TRBD1 (6 bases). The TCR was taken from a human donor in a cohort sampled during active COVID-19. Input material: peripheral blood. CDR3 in amino acids: CASSAGTKYGYTF. The CDR3 DNA reads TGTGCCAGCAGCGCCGGGACAAAGTATGGCTACACCTTC.